This entry lists 28 T cell receptor beta chains sequenced from one sample in a study of preoperative IRX-2 immunotherapy in early breast cancer. TCRdb's table, derived via immunoSEQ multiplex PCR, lists solely in-frame clones and lacks some. The sample lists around 95,000 clones, roughly 90% occurring once. Treatment of the sample: preoperative locoregional IRX-2 cytokine immunotherapy. The sequences come from tumor tissue, collected after IRX-2 immunotherapy. Receptors were obtained from a human donor with breast cancer.

Comments on this clone: Sequence at one end of the junction differs from germline and may be a read error. The rearrangement joins TRBV6-8 to TRBJ2-1, with 8 bases that match TRBD2. From germline, CDR1 is MNHGY and CDR2 SAAAGT. The CDR3 spans 16 residues. CDR3 in DNA: TGTGCCATCAGTGTCACCAGCGGGAGTGAGGGGAATGAGCAGTTCTTC. Its protein is CAISVTSGSEGNEQFF.

The CDR3 sequence is CASSPTPSNQPQHF. CDR3 sequence (DNA): TGTGCCAGCAGTCCCACCCCGAGCAATCAGCCCCAGCATTTT. The rearrangement joins TRBV6-8 to TRBJ1-5; D is undetermined. Germline CDR1 and CDR2: MNHGY and SAAAGT. V was clipped by 5 bases and J by 1 base, with 9 bases between them. This CDR3 is 14 amino acids long.

The chain has TRBV11-1 and TRBJ2-7; 9 nucleotides align to TRBD1. This CDR3 has 15 residues. Germline-derived CDR1 and CDR2 are SGHAT and FQDESV (reference sequence). V trimming: 2 bases; J trimming: 3 bases; junction bases outside the gene matches: 5. Written as DNA, the CDR3 is TGTGCCAGCAGCTTAACCGGGACAGGGTACTACGAGCAGTACTTC. It specifies CASSLTGTGYYEQYF.

V and J are TRBV5-1 and TRBJ1-2, with D unclear. The CDR3 has 15 amino acids. V was shortened by 0 bases and J by 4 bases, with 13 bases between the two germline ends. Germline lookup yields CDR1 SGHRS and CDR2 YFSETQ. CDR3 loop: CASSLAGGSSYGYTF. CDR3 sequence (DNA): TGCGCCAGCAGCTTGGCCGGAGGCTCTAGCTATGGCTACACCTTC.

The V and J genes are TRBV11-3 and TRBJ1-3; D is uncertain. CDR1 SGHNT and CDR2 YENEEA come from the germline V gene. V lost 5 bases and J lost 0, with 11 bases in between. The CDR3 has 15 amino acids. CDR3 coding DNA: TGTGCCAGCAGCATAACAGCGCTCTCTGGAAACACCATATATTTT. It is translated as CASSITALSGNTIYF. Full variable domain (remainder filled in from reference TRBV11-3 and TRBJ1-3): EAGVVQSPRYKIIEKKQPVAFWCNPISGHNTLYWYLQNLGQGPELLIRYENEEAVDDSQLPKDRFSAERLKGVDSTLKIQPAELGDSAVYLCASSITALSGNTIYFGEGSWLTVV.

The chain combines TRBV29-1 with TRBJ2-1; 8 nucleotides align to TRBD2. Trimming at V came to 7 bases and at J to 5 bases, leaving 10 bases not matched to a gene. This CDR3 comprises 14 residues. Germline V gives CDR1 SQVTM, CDR2 ANQGSEA. The CDR3 DNA reads TGCAGCGGTGTACCGGGAGGGCCCAACAATGAGCAGTTCTTC. It codes for CSGVPGGPNNEQFF.

V usage is TRBV5-1 and J usage is TRBJ2-3; 7 nucleotides align to TRBD2. Trimming at V came to 5 bases and at J to 0 bases, leaving 6 bases not matched to a gene. The germline V gene encodes CDR1 SGHRS and CDR2 YFSETQ. This CDR3 has 15 amino acids. The CDR3 DNA reads as TGCGCCAGCAGAGGCCCACTAGCGAGCACAGATACGCAGTATTTT. Its translation: CASRGPLASTDTQYF.

This clone has only one observation. V is TRBV6-8 and J is TRBJ1-5; no clear D. This CDR3 is built from 14 residues. CDR1 MNHGY and CDR2 SAAAGT come from the germline V gene. The V end lost 2 bases, the J end lost 3 bases, and 8 bases lay between the germline ends. This CDR3 reads CASSYGSDNQPQHF. For the CDR3, the DNA is TGTGCCAGCAGTTACGGGTCCGACAATCAGCCCCAGCATTTT.

The rearrangement uses TRBV18 and TRBJ2-1, with TRBD2 matching over 7 bases. CDR1 is KGHSH, CDR2 LQKENI, per germline. After removal of 4 bases from V and 6 bases from J, the junction contained 9 bases not matched to a gene. This CDR3 comprises 15 residues. CDR3: CASSQSGTGGNEQFF. In nucleotides, the CDR3 is TGTGCCAGCTCACAATCCGGGACGGGGGGCAATGAGCAGTTCTTC.

V and J are TRBV5-1 and TRBJ2-3, with TRBD1 identical over 7 bases. Trimming cost V 4 bases and J 2 bases; bases outside gene matches: 10. Germline loops: CDR1 SGHRS, CDR2 YFSETQ. This CDR3 is 16 amino acids long. CDR3 protein: CASSQLRGPSTDTQYF. The CDR3, as DNA: TGCGCCAGCAGCCAGTTAAGGGGGCCCTCCACAGATACGCAGTATTTT.

This sequence joins TRBV28 and TRBJ1-1; TRBD1 agrees at 10 bases. Germline trimming cut 3 bases from V and 4 bases from J; bases unmatched to any gene: 2. CDR1 and CDR2 from the germline V gene are MDHEN and SYDVKM. The CDR3 runs to 14 residues. The CDR3 DNA reads as TGTGCCAGCAGTTTTGGGGACAGGGGCACTGAAGCTTTCTTT. It specifies CASSFGDRGTEAFF.

The CDR3 reads CASSTGTVIGNTIYF. The CDR3 coding sequence is TGTGCCAGCAGTACTGGGACAGTCATCGGAAACACCATATATTTT. This chain connects TRBV6-8 to TRBJ1-3; 7 bases align to TRBD1. CDR1 and CDR2 from the germline V gene are MNHGY and SAAAGT. This CDR3 is built from 15 residues. V dropped 5 bases and J dropped 4; count of bases not matched to a gene: 8.

Worth noting for this clone: This sample also contains other DNA sequences that code for the same CDR3. This chain joins TRBV28 and TRBJ1-1, with D possibly being TRBD1 (6 bases). Trimming left V 8 bases short and J 0 bases short, with 10 bases between. The CDR3 is 13 residues long. Germline V gives CDR1 MDHEN, CDR2 SYDVKM. In nucleotides, the CDR3 is TGTGCCAGCTCGGGGGGCCTGAACACTGAAGCTTTCTTT. This encodes CASSGGLNTEAFF.

This chain uses TRBV6-8 with TRBJ2-6; D unresolved. This CDR3 contains 16 residues. Germline V gives CDR1 MNHGY, CDR2 SAAAGT. V gave up 0 bases and J gave up 1 base, with 7 bases separating them. The CDR3, as DNA: TGTGCCAGCAGTTACTCGCTCCCATCTGGGGCCAACGTCCTGACTTTC. Its translation: CASSYSLPSGANVLTF.

The chain is built from TRBV6-8 and TRBJ2-3, with 11 bases aligning to TRBD2. CDR1 is MNHGY and CDR2 is SAAAGT in the germline V gene. CDR3 length: 15 amino acids. V was pared by 7 bases and J by 4 bases, with 7 bases of the junction left unmatched. CDR3 sequence reads: CASTSGGLLADTQYF. Written as DNA, the CDR3 is TGTGCCAGCACTAGCGGGGGGTTGCTTGCAGATACGCAGTATTTT.

The chain couples TRBV18 to TRBJ1-2; D remains ambiguous. Trimming removed 1 base at V and 5 bases at J, with 11 bases between. Germline values: CDR1 KGHSH, CDR2 LQKENI. This CDR3 region has 14 residues. CDR3 residues: CASSPQKVFYGYTF. For the CDR3, the DNA is TGTGCCAGCTCACCACAGAAGGTCTTTTATGGCTACACCTTC. The variable domain in full, with the rest retrieved from reference TRBV18 and TRBJ1-2, is NAGVMQNPRHLVRRRGQEARLRCSPMKGHSHVYWYRQLPEEGLKFMVYLQKENIIDESGMPKERFSAEFPKEGPSILRIQQVVRGDSAAYFCASSPQKVFYGYTFGSGTRLTVV.

J is TRBJ1-1 and V is TRBV28, with a possible D match to TRBD1 (6 bases). Between the trimmed V and J ends, which lost 6 bases and 10 bases, there was a span of 18 bases. CDR3 size: 13 residues. Germline CDR1 reads MDHEN; CDR2 reads SYDVKM. DNA of the CDR3: TGTGCCAGCAGGGACAGTTCGTCGATGTCAGCTTTCTTT. This sequence encodes CASRDSSSMSAFF. Variable domain in full (rest from reference TRBV28 and TRBJ1-1): DVKVTQSSRYLVKRTGEKVFLECVQDMDHENMFWYRQDPGLGLRLIYFSYDVKMKEKGDIPEGYSVSREKKERFSLILESASTNQTSMYLCASRDSSSMSAFFGQGTRLTVV.

The chain carries TRBV5-1 and TRBJ1-6; D is unresolved. CDR1 is SGHRS and CDR2 is YFSETQ in the germline V gene. V lost 4 bases, J lost 0 bases, and 8 bases lay in between. The CDR3 extends over 15 amino acids. This CDR3 reads CASSTGYSYNSPLHF. The CDR3 coding sequence is TGCGCCAGCAGCACGGGGTACTCCTATAATTCACCCCTCCACTTT.

V is TRBV19 and J is TRBJ1-1; 8 bases match TRBD1. There are 13 residues in the CDR3. V gave up 0 bases and J gave up 11 bases; unmatched junction bases: 5. In germline, CDR1 is LNHDA, CDR2 SQIVND (reference sequence). This CDR3 is CASSIDMTGAAFF. CDR3 DNA sequence: TGTGCCAGTAGTATAGACATGACAGGGGCGGCTTTCTTT. Full variable domain (rest looked up from reference TRBV19 and TRBJ1-1): DGGITQSPKYLFRKEGQNVTLSCEQNLNHDAMYWYRQDPGQGLRLIYYSQIVNDFQKGDIAEGYSVSREKKESFPLTVTSAQKNPTAFYLCASSIDMTGAAFFGQGTRLTVV.

This chain connects TRBV6-1 to TRBJ1-1; D unclear. Germline CDR1 and CDR2: MNHNS and SASEGT. V lost 1 base to trimming and J lost 8 bases, with 14 bases between them. The CDR3 is made up of 14 amino acids. The chain's CDR3 is CASSEELHASEAFF. DNA of the CDR3: TGTGCCAGCAGTGAAGAACTCCACGCCTCCGAAGCTTTCTTT.

The chain carries TRBV10-3 and TRBJ2-7; D uncertain. V lost 0 bases to trimming and J lost 4 bases, with 4 bases between them. The CDR3 extends over 12 amino acids. Germline CDR1 reads ENHRY; CDR2 reads SYGVKD. Here the CDR3 reads CAISESTYEQYF. For the CDR3, the DNA is TGTGCCATCAGTGAGTCCACTTACGAGCAGTACTTC.

The chain carries TRBV18 and TRBJ2-7; no firm D call. The V end lost 2 bases, the J end lost 4 bases, and 6 bases lay between the germline ends. The CDR3 is 12 residues long. Germline V lookup: CDR1 KGHSH, CDR2 LQKENI. In DNA form, the CDR3 reads TGTGCCAGCTCACCAGCGGATTACGAGCAGTACTTC. Translated: CASSPADYEQYF.

The chain joins TRBV5-1 to TRBJ1-2, with a tentative D call TRBD1 (5 bases). V dropped 4 bases and J dropped 4 bases, with 17 bases sitting between them. The CDR3 spans 15 residues. Germline V CDR1 and CDR2: SGHRS, YFSETQ. The CDR3 nucleotides read TGCGCCAGCAGCATTCAGGGTCGGGTTGGCTATGGCTACACCTTC. Its protein is CASSIQGRVGYGYTF.

V gene TRBV29-1 combines with J gene TRBJ2-6; D gene uncertain. V was clipped by 5 bases and J by 0 bases, with 8 bases between them. Per the germline V gene, CDR1 is SQVTM and CDR2 is ANQGSEA. There are 14 residues in the CDR3. The CDR3, as DNA: TGCAGCGTTATGCACCACTCTGGGGCCAACGTCCTGACTTTC. It encodes CSVMHHSGANVLTF.

This clone has a handful of counts. The V and J genes are TRBV30 and TRBJ1-1, with a possible D match to TRBD1 (6 bases). CDR1 is GTSNPN and CDR2 is SVGIG in the germline V gene (reference sequence). Trimming removed 0 bases at V and 5 bases at J, with 10 bases between. The CDR3 covers 13 residues. CDR3 nucleotides: TGTGCCTGGAGTGTAAGGCAGGGGACTGAAGCTTTCTTT. This sequence encodes CAWSVRQGTEAFF.

This rearrangement joins TRBV15 to TRBJ1-1; 7 bases line up with TRBD1. V shed 1 base and J 1 base; nucleotides not matched to a gene: 3. The CDR3 runs to 15 residues. Germline CDR1 LNHNV, CDR2 YYDKDF (reference sequence). The CDR3 DNA follows: TGTGCCACCAGCAGAGCTCGACAGGGGAACACTGAAGCTTTCTTT. It specifies CATSRARQGNTEAFF.

The V call is TRBV18, the J call TRBJ2-1, with 14 bases aligning to TRBD2. The CDR3 covers 15 residues. Germline V CDR1 and CDR2: KGHSH, LQKENI. J was trimmed by 7 bases and V by 7 bases; bases with no gene match: 6. In DNA form, the CDR3 reads TGTGCCAGCTTAGGGACTAGCGGGAGTTTTAATGAGCAGTTCTTC. This codes for CASLGTSGSFNEQFF.

The rearrangement links TRBV5-1 to TRBJ2-5; 12 bases are shared with TRBD2. In germline, CDR1 is SGHRS, CDR2 YFSETQ. After removal of 1 base from V and 13 bases from J, the junction contained 8 bases not matched to a gene. This CDR3 is 14 amino acids long. The CDR3 sequence: CASSLTRLAGDGYF. Here the CDR3 DNA reads TGCGCCAGCAGCTTGACGAGACTAGCGGGGGATGGGTACTTC.